The 18 T cell receptor beta chains given below trace back to one sample, sequenced in a study of vaccination and CD4 T cells after COVID-19 (dated by TCRdb to between 2021 and 2024). The intended sense of this specimen's treatment or condition label: roughly 10-day PBMC culture with coronavirus spike peptide pools or control peptides (ViraFEST assay). These receptors' antigens are unknown. Library preparation used PCR. Sequencer: Illumina iSeq 100. DNA from cultured CD4+ T cells underwent TCR sequencing with the Oncomine TCR Beta short-read assay at the Johns Hopkins FTIC core. TCRdb applied fastp at Q25 and MiXCR to the public reads, then kept only in-frame beta chains. Each CDR3 protein appears once, grouped with its most common genes and DNA. This sample lists roughly 14,000 distinct CDR3 sequences; around 42% were detected once. The ten most abundant clones make up over 5% of the sample. This material consisted of CD4+ T cells from blood, cultured in vitro, taken before SARS-CoV-2 vaccination. The receptors derive from a human donor who had recovered from COVID-19.

The rearrangement uses TRBV20-1 and TRBJ1-1, with a possible D match to TRBD1 (5 bases). V lost 0 bases and J 2 bases, leaving 7 bases between the germline ends. CDR3 length equals 13 residues. CDR1 is DFQATT and CDR2 is SNEGSKA in the germline V gene (reference sequence). The CDR3: CSAREGGNTEAFF. The CDR3 nucleotides are TGCAGTGCTAGAGAGGGGGGAAACACTGAAGCTTTCTTT.

The chain employs TRBV19 and TRBJ1-2, with D unclear. In germline, CDR1 is LNHDA, CDR2 SQIVND (reference sequence). Trimming cost V 3 bases and J 3 bases, with 2 bases left between them. This CDR3 is 11 amino acids long. CDR3 nucleotides: TGTGCCAGTAGTATCCACTATGGCTACACCTTC. It yields the protein CASSIHYGYTF.

The V call is TRBV15, the J call TRBJ2-2; D is perhaps TRBD1 (6 bases). Per germline, CDR1 LNHNV and CDR2 YYDKDF (reference sequence). The CDR3 sequence is 18 residues long. Trimming took off 0 bases at V and 2 bases at J, with 16 bases between the two ends. The CDR3 is CATSRDVVQGRNTGELFF. In DNA form, the CDR3 reads TGTGCCACCAGCAGAGATGTCGTCCAGGGGCGTAACACCGGGGAGCTGTTTTTT.

The table lists this clonotype with a few counts. The chain is built from TRBV20-1 and TRBJ2-5; TRBD1 agrees at 8 bases. Germline V gives CDR1 DFQATT, CDR2 SNEGSKA (reference sequence). The CDR3 length is 11 residues. DNA for the CDR3: TGCAGCGGACAGGGTCCAGAGACCCAGTACTTC. Its translation is CSGQGPETQYF.

In this sample, this clonotype turned up a few times. The gene calls are TRBV11-2 and TRBJ2-7, with D hard to call. V was shortened by 0 bases and J by 7 bases, with 7 bases between the two germline ends. Germline CDR1 SGHAT, CDR2 FQNNGV. The length of the CDR3 is 12 residues. The CDR3 DNA is TGTGCCAGCAGCTTAGATTTGGGGGAGCAGTACTTC. Protein sequence: CASSLDLGEQYF.

The chain is built from TRBV6-4 and TRBJ2-2, with D perhaps matching TRBD1 (6 bases). CDR3 length equals 15 residues. V dropped 5 bases and J dropped 2 bases, with 12 bases sitting between them. Germline V gene data show CDR1 as MRHNA and CDR2 as SNTAGT. CDR3 region: CASSPTGLNTGELFF. The CDR3 bases are TGTGCCAGCAGTCCGACAGGCCTTAACACCGGGGAGCTGTTTTTT.

This clonotype has more than one count but fewer than ten. The gene calls are TRBV7-2 and TRBJ2-2; D may match TRBD1 or TRBD2 (5 bases each). With 7 bases removed from V and 4 bases from J, the gap between germline ends came to 13 bases. CDR3 size: 14 residues. Per the germline V gene, CDR1 is SGHTA and CDR2 is FQGNSA. This chain's CDR3 is CASKKGPGTGELFF. The CDR3 DNA sequence: TGTGCCAGCAAAAAGGGACCCGGCACCGGGGAGCTGTTTTTT.

This clonotype was observed a few times. The chain carries TRBV7-6 and TRBJ2-3; D is ambiguous. There are 13 residues in the CDR3. V gave up 3 bases and J gave up 0 bases, with 4 bases separating them. Germline V gives CDR1 SGHVS, CDR2 FNYEAQ. The CDR3 DNA reads as TGTGCCAGCAGCTTCGGGAGCACAGATACGCAGTATTTT. This encodes CASSFGSTDTQYF. The variable domain in full, completed from reference TRBV7-6 and TRBJ2-3, reads GAGVSQSPRYKVTKRGQDVALRCDPISGHVSLYWYRQALGQGPEFLTYFNYEAQQDKSGLPNDRFSAERPEGSISTLTIQRTEQRDSAMYRCASSFGSTDTQYFGPGTRLTVL.

The V and J genes are TRBV6-1 and TRBJ1-3, with 12 bases fitting TRBD1. Germline trimming cut 6 bases from V and 5 bases from J; bases unmatched to any gene: 20. This CDR3 has 20 amino acids. From germline, CDR1 is MNHNS and CDR2 SASEGT. For the CDR3, the DNA is TGTGCCAGCAGGGGAACTGGGGGGGACAGGGGGCGCGAGAATAGAAACACCATATATTTT. This encodes CASRGTGGDRGRENRNTIYF.

The CDR3 nucleotides read TGTGCCACCAGTGATGCCGGGCCTAGCTCCTACAATGAGCAGTTCTTC. Its translation: CATSDAGPSSYNEQFF. J is TRBJ2-1 and V is TRBV24-1, with D unclear. The V gene lost 3 bases and the J gene lost 0 bases, with 11 bases spanning the gap. The CDR3 contains 16 residues. Germline CDR1 KGHDR, CDR2 SFDVKD.

This chain's CDR3 is CASSLVGVGTSGGEETQYF. The CDR3 DNA reads TGTGCCAGCAGCTTAGTGGGGGTAGGGACTAGCGGGGGCGAAGAGACCCAGTACTTC. The chain employs TRBV7-3 and TRBJ2-5, with TRBD2 identical over 14 bases. The junction had 11 bases not matched to a gene; V was cut back by 2 bases and J by 3 bases. The CDR3 runs to 19 residues. Germline CDR1 and CDR2: SGHTA and FQGTGA.

This clonotype was picked up a small number of times. The chain employs TRBV7-8 and TRBJ1-2; D is unresolved. This CDR3 comprises 13 residues. Between the trimmed V and J ends, which lost 0 bases and 5 bases, there was a span of 7 bases. Looked up from germline, CDR1 is SGHVS and CDR2 is FQNEAQ. This CDR3 reads CASSLARTYGYTF. The CDR3 nucleotides read TGTGCCAGCAGCTTAGCCAGGACTTATGGCTACACCTTC.

The CDR3 nucleotides are TGTGCCAGCAGTTTATCTACTCGGGGATTAAAGGCCGGCGAGCAGTACTTC. Amino acids: CASSLSTRGLKAGEQYF. This chain connects TRBV27 to TRBJ2-7; the D gene is possibly TRBD2 (5 bases). The germline V gene encodes CDR1 MNHEY and CDR2 SMNVEV (reference sequence). The V end was cut by 0 bases, the J end by 6 bases, with 21 bases between. CDR3 size: 17 residues.

The genes are TRBV7-9 and TRBJ1-6; TRBD1 aligns across 9 bases. Germline lookup yields CDR1 SEHNR and CDR2 FQNEAQ (reference sequence). Germline trimming cut 4 bases from V and 13 bases from J; bases unmatched to any gene: 11. This CDR3 is 15 amino acids long. This chain's CDR3 is CASSWGGTGSSPLHF. In DNA form, the CDR3 reads TGTGCCAGCAGCTGGGGCGGGACAGGGAGTTCGCCCCTCCACTTT.

The J gene is TRBJ2-7, the V gene TRBV5-1; 8 bases map to TRBD2. The ends lost 5 bases at V and 13 bases at J; junction bases unmatched: 8. This CDR3 is built from 11 residues. CDR1 and CDR2 from the germline V gene are SGHRS and YFSETQ. CDR3 residues: CASRRGLGGYF. DNA for the CDR3: TGCGCCAGCAGACGGGGACTAGGGGGTTACTTC.

The gene calls are TRBV2 and TRBJ1-1; possibly TRBD1 for D (6 bases). The CDR3 loop spans 16 amino acids. Between the trimmed V and J ends, which lost 2 bases and 1 base, there was a span of 14 bases. Germline CDR1 is SNHLY and CDR2 is FYNNEI. The CDR3 coding sequence is TGTGCCAGCAGTGAATTGCGGGGGCGGGGGAACACTGAAGCTTTCTTT. It encodes CASSELRGRGNTEAFF. Full variable domain (remainder filled in from reference TRBV2 and TRBJ1-1): EPEVTQTPSHQVTQMGQEVILRCVPISNHLYFYWYRQILGQKVEFLVSFYNNEISEKSEIFDDQFSVERPDGSNFTLKIRSTKLEDSAMYFCASSELRGRGNTEAFFGQGTRLTVV.

Concerning this clonotype: Compared with germline, one end of the junction differs, possibly owing to a read error. This sequence joins TRBV7-9 and TRBJ1-1; D perhaps matches TRBD1 (6 bases). The CDR3 loop spans 14 amino acids. The germline CDR1 and CDR2 sequences are SEHNR and FQNEAQ (reference sequence). The CDR3 loop is CASSLLQGNTEAFF. The CDR3 coding sequence is TGCGCCAGCAGCCTCTTACAGGGGAACACTGAAGCTTTCTTT. Full variable domain (rest looked up from reference TRBV7-9 and TRBJ1-1): DTGVSQNPRHKITKRGQNVTFRCDPISEHNRLYWYRQTLGQGPEFLTYFQNEAQLEKSRLLSDRFSAERPKGSFSTLEIQRTEQGDSAMYLCASSLLQGNTEAFFGQGTRLTVV.

A note on this clonotype: At one of its ends the junction is not consistent with the germline gene, which may arise from a read error. The rearrangement joins TRBV6-1 to TRBJ2-5; D may be TRBD1 (5 bases). Germline values: CDR1 MNHNS, CDR2 SASEGT. The CDR3 loop spans 14 amino acids. The CDR3 DNA follows: TGTGCCAGCAGGAAAGACACAGGCCAACAGACCCAGTACTTC. Amino acid sequence: CASRKDTGQQTQYF.